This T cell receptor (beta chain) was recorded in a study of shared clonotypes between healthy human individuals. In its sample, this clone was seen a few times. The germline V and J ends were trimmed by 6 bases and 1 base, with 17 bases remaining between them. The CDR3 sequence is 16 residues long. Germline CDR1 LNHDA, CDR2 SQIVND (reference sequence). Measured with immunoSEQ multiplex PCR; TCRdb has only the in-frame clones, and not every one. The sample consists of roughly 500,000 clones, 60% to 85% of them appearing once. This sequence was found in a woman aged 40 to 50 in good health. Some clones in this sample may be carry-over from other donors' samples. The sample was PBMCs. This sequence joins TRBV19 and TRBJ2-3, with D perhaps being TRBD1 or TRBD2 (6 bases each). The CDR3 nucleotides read TGTGCCAGTAGAGGGGGGTTAGTTAGGGGCACAGATACGCAGTATTTT. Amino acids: CASRGGLVRGTDTQYF.